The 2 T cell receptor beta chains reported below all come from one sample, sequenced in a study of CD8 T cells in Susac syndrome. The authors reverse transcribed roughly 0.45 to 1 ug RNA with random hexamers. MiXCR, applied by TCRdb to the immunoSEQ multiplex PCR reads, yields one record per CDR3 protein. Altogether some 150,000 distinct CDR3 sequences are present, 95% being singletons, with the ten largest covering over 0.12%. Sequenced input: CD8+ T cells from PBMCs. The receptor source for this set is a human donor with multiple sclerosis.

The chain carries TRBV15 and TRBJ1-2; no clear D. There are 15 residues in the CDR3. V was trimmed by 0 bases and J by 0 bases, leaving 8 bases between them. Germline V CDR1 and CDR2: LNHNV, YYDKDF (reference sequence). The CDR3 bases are TGTGCCACCAGCAGAGATCGGGCGGCTAACTATGGCTACACCTTC. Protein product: CATSRDRAANYGYTF.

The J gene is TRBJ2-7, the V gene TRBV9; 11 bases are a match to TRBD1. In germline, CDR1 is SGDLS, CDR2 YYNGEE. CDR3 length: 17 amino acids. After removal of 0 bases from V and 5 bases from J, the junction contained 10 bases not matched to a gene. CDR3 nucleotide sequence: TGTGCCAGCAGCGTAGATCGGGACAGGGGGATCCGAGACGAGCAGTACGTC. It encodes CASSVDRDRGIRDEQYV.